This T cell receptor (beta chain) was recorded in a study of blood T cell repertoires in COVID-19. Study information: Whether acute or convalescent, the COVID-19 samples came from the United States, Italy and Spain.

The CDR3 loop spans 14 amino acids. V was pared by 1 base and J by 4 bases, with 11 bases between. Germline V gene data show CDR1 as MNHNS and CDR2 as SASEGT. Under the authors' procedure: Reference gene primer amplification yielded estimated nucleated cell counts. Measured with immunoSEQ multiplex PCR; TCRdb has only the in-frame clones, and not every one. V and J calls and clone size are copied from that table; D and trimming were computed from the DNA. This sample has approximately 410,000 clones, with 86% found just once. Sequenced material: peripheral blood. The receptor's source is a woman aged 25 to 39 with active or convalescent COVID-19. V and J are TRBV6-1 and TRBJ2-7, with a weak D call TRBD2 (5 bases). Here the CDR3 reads CASSEGGFGYEQYF. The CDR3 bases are TGTGCCAGCAGTGAAGGAGGGTTCGGATACGAGCAGTACTTC.